The 29 T cell receptor beta chains below were found in one sample sequenced in a study of control samples from healthy donors and cancer patients. The data were produced by immunoSEQ multiplex PCR, yet TCRdb's version contains in-frame clones alone and is incomplete. The repertoire consists of around 200,000 clones, with about nine tenths occurring once and the leading ten covering about 1.6%. Material: blood. These receptors originate from a woman in her thirties in good health.

V and J are TRBV13 and TRBJ1-2; D might be TRBD1 (5 bases). The CDR3 is made up of 12 amino acids. The ends were cut back, 4 bases at V and 5 bases at J, with 8 bases in the middle. Germline V gene data show CDR1 as PRHDT and CDR2 as FYEKMQ (reference sequence). CDR3 sequence: CASSSREYGYTF. The CDR3 DNA is TGTGCCAGCAGCTCCAGGGAATATGGCTACACCTTC.

The chain's CDR3 is CASSLAVGTNTEAFF. The CDR3 DNA reads TGTGCCAGCAGCTTGGCCGTGGGCACGAACACTGAAGCTTTCTTT. The V and J genes are TRBV5-5 and TRBJ1-1; D call uncertain. V lost 0 bases and J 1 base, leaving 10 bases between the germline ends. CDR3 length: 15 amino acids. Per the germline V gene, CDR1 is SGHKS and CDR2 is YYEKEE (reference sequence). The full variable domain, rest sourced from reference TRBV5-5 and TRBJ1-1, is DAGVTQSPTHLIKTRGQQVTLRCSPISGHKSVSWYQQVLGQGPQFIFQYYEKEERGRGNFPDRFSARQFPNYSSELNVNALLLGDSALYLCASSLAVGTNTEAFFGQGTRLTVV.

This chain connects TRBV7-8 to TRBJ1-4; 7 bases match TRBD1. The germline gives CDR1 SGHVS, CDR2 FQNEAQ. V trimming: 6 bases; J trimming: 3 bases; junction bases outside the gene matches: 7. The CDR3 length is 15 residues. CDR3 bases: TGTGCCAGCAGGTTCCGGGACAGTCCTAATGAAAAACTGTTTTTT. It is translated as CASRFRDSPNEKLFF.

J is TRBJ2-3 and V is TRBV7-9; 9 bases align to TRBD2. The CDR3 loop spans 18 amino acids. CDR1 is SEHNR, CDR2 FQNEAQ, per germline (reference sequence). J was trimmed by 1 base and V by 2 bases; bases with no gene match: 10. The CDR3 sequence: CASSLSLAGRVGTDTQYF. DNA for the CDR3: TGTGCCAGCAGCTTATCCCTAGCGGGAAGGGTGGGCACAGATACGCAGTATTTT.

The chain has TRBV12-3 or TRBV12-4 and TRBJ1-6; D might be TRBD1 (6 bases). This CDR3 comprises 12 residues. Trimming left V 3 bases short and J 11 bases short, with 8 bases between. The CDR3 nucleotides read TGTGCCAGCAGTTTGCGGGGGCCACCCCTCCACTTT. It translates to CASSLRGPPLHF.

The genes are TRBV3-1 (or the pseudogene TRBV3-2) and TRBJ2-6; D perhaps matches TRBD1 (6 bases). The V gene lost 5 bases and the J gene lost 0 bases, with 17 bases spanning the gap. The germline V gene encodes CDR1 LGHDT and CDR2 YNNKEL (reference sequence). The CDR3 consists of 18 residues. The CDR3 loop reads CASSARQVQYSGANVLTF. In DNA, the CDR3 is TGTGCCAGCAGCGCCCGACAGGTCCAATACTCTGGGGCCAACGTCCTGACTTTC.

This sequence joins TRBV3-1 (or the pseudogene TRBV3-2) and TRBJ1-4; 8 bases are shared with TRBD1. V shed 6 bases, J shed 8 bases, and the junction held 8 bases outside the gene matches. In germline, CDR1 is LGHDT, CDR2 YNNKEL (reference sequence). The CDR3 is 14 residues long. CDR3 region: CASRRQGRKEKLFF. The CDR3 DNA reads as TGTGCCAGCAGACGACAGGGGAGGAAGGAAAAACTGTTTTTT.

V is TRBV6-6 and J is TRBJ1-2; weak D call: TRBD1 (5 bases). The ends were cut back, 7 bases at V and 8 bases at J, with 14 bases in the middle. The CDR3 extends over 12 amino acids. CDR1 is MNHNY and CDR2 is SVGAGI in the germline V gene (reference sequence). Here the CDR3 DNA reads TGTGCCAGCACCAACCAGGGTATCGGCTACACCTTC. It translates to CASTNQGIGYTF.

The chain links TRBV10-1 to TRBJ1-1, with D possibly being TRBD1 (6 bases). The CDR3 runs 15 residues. Trimming removed 3 bases at V and 1 base at J, with 12 bases between. The germline CDR1 and CDR2 sequences are WNHNN and SYGVQD (reference sequence). Here the CDR3 reads CASSDRGKPNTEAFF. CDR3 bases: TGCGCCAGCAGTGATAGGGGGAAACCGAACACTGAAGCTTTCTTT.

This chain joins TRBV6-5 and TRBJ1-6; D possibly corresponds to TRBD1 (5 bases). The CDR3 covers 15 residues. The V end lost 2 bases, the J end lost 6 bases, and 11 bases lay between the germline ends. CDR1 and CDR2 (germline): MNHEY, SVGAGI. CDR3 residues: CASSYGGEINSPLHF. The DNA of the CDR3 is TGTGCCAGCAGTTACGGGGGGGAGATTAATTCACCCCTCCACTTT.

The rearrangement links TRBV6-2 or TRBV6-3 to TRBJ2-1; D remains unclear. This CDR3 contains 13 residues. The germline CDR1 and CDR2 sequences are MNHEY and SVGEGT. Trimming took 2 bases from V and 4 from J, leaving 6 bases between them. The CDR3 here is CASSYGEYNEQFF. CDR3 coding DNA: TGTGCCAGCAGTTACGGGGAATACAATGAGCAGTTCTTC.

V usage is TRBV7-8 and J usage is TRBJ2-7; either TRBD1 or TRBD2 may supply D (6 bases each). Trimming cost V 3 bases and J 6 bases, with 12 bases left between them. This CDR3 is built from 13 residues. Germline-derived CDR1 and CDR2 are SGHVS and FQNEAQ. CDR3 DNA: TGTGCCAGCAGCTTGGGGGGCCTCGGCGAGCAGTACTTC. Protein: CASSLGGLGEQYF.

DNA of the CDR3: TGTGCCAGCAGTTACTCGCTAGCGGGACAGACCCAGTACTTC. This gives the protein CASSYSLAGQTQYF. The chain carries TRBV6-2 or TRBV6-3 and TRBJ2-5; 9 bases are shared with TRBD2. V dropped 0 bases and J dropped 6; count of bases not matched to a gene: 2. CDR3 length: 14 residues. Germline V gives CDR1 MNHEY, CDR2 SVGEGT.

This rearrangement joins TRBV9 to TRBJ1-2; D remains ambiguous. The V gene lost 1 base and the J gene lost 7 bases, with 11 bases spanning the gap. CDR3 length: 13 residues. Germline V lookup: CDR1 SGDLS, CDR2 YYNGEE. The CDR3 spells CASSVRPRSGYTF. The CDR3 coding sequence is TGTGCCAGCAGCGTACGCCCCAGGAGTGGCTACACCTTC. The variable domain in full, completed from reference TRBV9 and TRBJ1-2, reads DSGVTQTPKHLITATGQRVTLRCSPRSGDLSVYWYQQSLDQGLQFLIQYYNGEERAKGNILERFSAQQFPDLHSELNLSSLELGDSALYFCASSVRPRSGYTFGSGTRLTVV.

A note on this clone: Within the sample, other DNA sequences also encode this same CDR3. The chain uses TRBV5-4 and TRBJ1-5; maybe TRBD1 (5 bases). CDR1 and CDR2 from the germline V gene are SGHNT and YYREEE (reference sequence). The CDR3 runs to 14 residues. Deletions cut 0 bases from V and 1 base from J, with 5 bases between. The CDR3 reads CASSLAGSNQPQHF. The DNA of the CDR3 is TGTGCCAGCAGCTTGGCAGGGAGCAATCAGCCCCAGCATTTT.

The rearrangement uses TRBV2 and TRBJ2-3, with 8 bases identical to TRBD1. Germline CDR1 is SNHLY and CDR2 is FYNNEI. The CDR3 runs to 15 residues. The junction had 7 bases not matched to a gene; V was cut back by 8 bases and J by 0 bases. CDR3: CASLLTGGSTDTQYF. In DNA form, the CDR3 reads TGTGCCAGCCTCCTAACAGGGGGGAGCACAGATACGCAGTATTTT. The whole variable domain, remainder taken from reference TRBV2 and TRBJ2-3, is EPEVTQTPSHQVTQMGQEVILRCVPISNHLYFYWYRQILGQKVEFLVSFYNNEISEKSEIFDDQFSVERPDGSNFTLKIRSTKLEDSAMYFCASLLTGGSTDTQYFGPGTRLTVL.

The CDR3 nucleotides read TGCAGCGTTGGGGGGTCAGGGGAAAAACTGTTTTTT. Amino acid sequence: CSVGGSGEKLFF. V gene TRBV29-1 combines with J gene TRBJ1-4; tentative D call: TRBD1 (5 bases). CDR3 length: 12 residues. V was shortened by 4 bases and J by 8 bases, with 11 bases between the two germline ends. CDR1 SQVTM and CDR2 ANQGSEA come from the germline V gene.

The J gene is TRBJ2-1, the V gene TRBV19, with TRBD1 matching over 9 bases. V gave up 7 bases and J gave up 3 bases; unmatched junction bases: 4. Germline CDR1 reads LNHDA; CDR2 reads SQIVND (reference sequence). The CDR3 spans 14 residues. Here the CDR3 DNA reads TGTGCCAGTATCTCGGGACAGGGCTACAATGAGCAGTTCTTC. Amino acids: CASISGQGYNEQFF.

V gene TRBV12-3 or TRBV12-4 combines with J gene TRBJ1-2; D possibly corresponds to TRBD1 (6 bases). This CDR3 comprises 13 residues. V lost 2 bases and J 7 bases, leaving 11 bases between the germline ends. CDR3 DNA: TGTGCCAGCAGTTTACGGGGGCACGGTGGCTACACCTTC. The encoded protein is CASSLRGHGGYTF.

This chain joins TRBV12-5 and TRBJ1-5; 7 bases fit TRBD1. This CDR3 spans 14 amino acids. In germline, CDR1 is LGHNT, CDR2 FRNRAP. The V gene end was trimmed by 2 bases and the J gene end by 2 bases; junction bases not matched to a gene: 0. CDR3 amino acids: CASGLTGGNQPQHF. The CDR3 coding sequence is TGTGCTAGTGGTTTGACAGGGGGCAATCAGCCCCAGCATTTT.

The rearrangement links TRBV11-2 to TRBJ2-1, with 13 bases matching TRBD2. Germline V gives CDR1 SGHAT, CDR2 FQNNGV. J gave up 8 bases and V 6 bases, and 4 bases lay outside the gene matches. The CDR3 runs 14 residues. Here the CDR3 reads CASRRLAGGYEQFF. Here the CDR3 DNA reads TGTGCCAGCAGGCGACTAGCGGGGGGTTATGAGCAGTTCTTC.

The rearrangement uses TRBV9 and TRBJ2-7; TRBD1 agrees at 8 bases. J was trimmed by 5 bases and V by 4 bases; bases with no gene match: 8. Germline V lookup: CDR1 SGDLS, CDR2 YYNGEE. The CDR3 contains 14 residues. The DNA for the CDR3 is TGTGCCAGCAGCCCCCGGACAGGGATGGACGAGCAGTACTTC. Translating it yields CASSPRTGMDEQYF. The whole variable domain, remainder taken from reference TRBV9 and TRBJ2-7, is DSGVTQTPKHLITATGQRVTLRCSPRSGDLSVYWYQQSLDQGLQFLIQYYNGEERAKGNILERFSAQQFPDLHSELNLSSLELGDSALYFCASSPRTGMDEQYFGPGTRLTVT.

Points on this clone: A read error may account for a junction end that differs from germline. Other DNA sequences in this specimen translate into the identical CDR3. The V and J genes are TRBV6-2 or TRBV6-3 and TRBJ2-7, with D unclear. From germline, CDR1 is MNHEY and CDR2 SVGEGT. This CDR3 spans 13 amino acids. The CDR3 loop reads CASSPGPTYEQYF. The CDR3 coding sequence is TGCGCCAGCAGTCCCGGGCCGACCTACGAGCAGTACTTC.

The count of this clone is one. The V gene is TRBV3-1 (or the pseudogene TRBV3-2), the J gene TRBJ1-5; perhaps TRBD1 as D (5 bases). V lost 4 bases and J lost 9, with 13 bases in between. In germline, CDR1 is LGHDT, CDR2 YNNKEL (reference sequence). This CDR3 spans 13 amino acids. The CDR3 nucleotides are TGTGCCAGCAGCCCGCAAGGGGTAGGGCCCCAGCATTTT. Its translation is CASSPQGVGPQHF.

V usage is TRBV5-1 and J usage is TRBJ1-5, with TRBD1 matching 7 bases. CDR1 is SGHRS and CDR2 is YFSETQ in the germline V gene. The CDR3 consists of 14 residues. V lost 4 bases to trimming and J lost 2 bases; unmatched junction nucleotides: 3. The CDR3 spells CASSTGQGNQPQHF. CDR3 nucleotide sequence: TGCGCCAGCAGCACCGGACAGGGCAATCAGCCCCAGCATTTT.

The count of this clone is one. V gene TRBV25-1 combines with J gene TRBJ2-7; TRBD1 agrees at 11 bases. CDR1 MGHDK and CDR2 SYGVNS come from the germline V gene. The CDR3 has 15 residues. With 1 base clipped from V and 7 bases from J, the junction kept 6 bases outside the gene matches. The CDR3 reads CASSESGTGGGEQYF. The CDR3 DNA is TGTGCCAGCAGTGAATCGGGGACAGGGGGTGGGGAGCAGTACTTC.

This rearrangement joins TRBV7-9 to TRBJ1-5, with unresolved D. The V gene lost 1 base and the J gene lost 6 bases, with 4 bases spanning the gap. The CDR3 has 12 amino acids. CDR1 is SEHNR, CDR2 FQNEAQ, per germline (reference sequence). DNA of the CDR3: TGTGCCAGCAGCTTAGACTTTCAGCCCCAGCATTTT. The encoded protein is CASSLDFQPQHF.

The chain employs TRBV5-1 and TRBJ1-2; D call uncertain. The CDR3 runs to 14 residues. CDR1 is SGHRS and CDR2 is YFSETQ in the germline V gene. The V and J ends lost 0 bases and 4 bases respectively, with 10 bases between them. The CDR3 nucleotides read TGCGCCAGCAGCTTGGCCGGTGACGGCTATGGCTACACCTTC. This sequence encodes CASSLAGDGYGYTF.

The chain uses TRBV19 and TRBJ2-3; 9 nucleotides line up with TRBD2. Germline V gives CDR1 LNHDA, CDR2 SQIVND (reference sequence). The V and J ends lost 1 base and 0 bases, in that order; junction bases with no gene match: 8. The CDR3 covers 18 residues. Here the CDR3 DNA reads TGTGCCAGTAGTATAGCCGGCGGGGGGGGTCCTAGCACAGATACGCAGTATTTT. It translates to CASSIAGGGGPSTDTQYF. The complete variable domain, with remaining parts taken from reference TRBV19 and TRBJ2-3, reads DGGITQSPKYLFRKEGQNVTLSCEQNLNHDAMYWYRQDPGQGLRLIYYSQIVNDFQKGDIAEGYSVSREKKESFPLTVTSAQKNPTAFYLCASSIAGGGGPSTDTQYFGPGTRLTVL.